This entry is about one T cell receptor beta chain. Its antigen is currently unknown. The V gene's germline CDR1 is LGHDT and CDR2 YNNKEL (reference sequence). The CDR3 sequence is 16 residues long. V was clipped by 0 bases and J by 3 bases, with 11 bases between them. This sample was taken from a study of blood T cells in healthy people across ages. About the research overall: Through template switching, about one barcoded beta molecule was captured per two T cells, as measured in model experiments.

Points from the study as a whole: Estimates based on one million T cells were treated as lower bounds.

A J-beta primer mix and a sample-barcoded 5' primer were used in a second PCR of roughly 7 to 12 cycles. A template-switch adaptor containing 12 random nucleotides labeled each cDNA molecule. Per sample, CDR3-containing paired-end reads numbered at least 2.5 million. TCRdb re-derived calls from the 5' RACE reads in MiXCR, one entry per CDR3 protein. The data contain around 990,000 distinct CDR3 sequences, about two fifths of them singletons. The rearrangement links TRBV3-1 to TRBJ2-2; no clear D gene. Sequencing input: blood. This TCR derives from a man aged 18-30 years in good health. The CDR3 is CASSQDAPSDTGELFF. For the CDR3, the DNA is TGTGCCAGCAGCCAAGACGCACCATCCGACACCGGGGAGCTGTTTTTT.